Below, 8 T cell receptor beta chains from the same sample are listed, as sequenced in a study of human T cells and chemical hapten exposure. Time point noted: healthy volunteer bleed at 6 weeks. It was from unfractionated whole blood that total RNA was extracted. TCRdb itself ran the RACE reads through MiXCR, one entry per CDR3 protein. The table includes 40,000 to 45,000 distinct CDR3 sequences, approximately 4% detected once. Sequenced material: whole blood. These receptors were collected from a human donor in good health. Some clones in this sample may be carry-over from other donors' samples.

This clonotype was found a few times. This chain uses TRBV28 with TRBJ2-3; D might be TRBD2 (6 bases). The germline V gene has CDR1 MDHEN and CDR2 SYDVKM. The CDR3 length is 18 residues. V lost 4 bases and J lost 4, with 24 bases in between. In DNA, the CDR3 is TGTGCCAGCAGTTACCCAGGCCCCCTAGGCGGGGAGGCAGATACGCAGTATTTT. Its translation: CASSYPGPLGGEADTQYF.

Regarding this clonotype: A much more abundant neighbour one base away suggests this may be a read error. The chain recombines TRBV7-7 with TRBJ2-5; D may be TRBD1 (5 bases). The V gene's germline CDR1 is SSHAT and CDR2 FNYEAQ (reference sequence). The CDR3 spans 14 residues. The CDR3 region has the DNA TGTGCTAGCAGCCCGGAAAGGGGACAAGAGACCCAGTACTTC. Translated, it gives CASSPERGQETQYF.

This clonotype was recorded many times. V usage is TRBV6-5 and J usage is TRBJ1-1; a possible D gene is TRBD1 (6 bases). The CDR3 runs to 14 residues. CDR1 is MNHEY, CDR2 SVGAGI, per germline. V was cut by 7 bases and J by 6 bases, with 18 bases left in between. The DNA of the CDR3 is TGTGCCAGCAATATGGGACGGAGGGGGTCTGAAGCTTTCTTT. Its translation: CASNMGRRGSEAFF.

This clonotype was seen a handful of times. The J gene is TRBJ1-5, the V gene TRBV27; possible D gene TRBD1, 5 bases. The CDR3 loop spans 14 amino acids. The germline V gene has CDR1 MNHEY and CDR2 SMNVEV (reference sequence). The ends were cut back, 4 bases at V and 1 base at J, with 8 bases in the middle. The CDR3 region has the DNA TGTGCCAGCAGTTGGGGGGGAAGCAATCAGCCCCAGCATTTT. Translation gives CASSWGGSNQPQHF.

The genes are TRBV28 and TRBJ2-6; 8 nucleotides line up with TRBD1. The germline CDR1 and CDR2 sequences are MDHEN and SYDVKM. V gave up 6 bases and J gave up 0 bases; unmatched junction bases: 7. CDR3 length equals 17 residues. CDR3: CASSSDRDYSGANVLTF. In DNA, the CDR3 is TGTGCCAGCAGCTCGGACAGGGATTACTCTGGGGCCAACGTCCTGACTTTC.

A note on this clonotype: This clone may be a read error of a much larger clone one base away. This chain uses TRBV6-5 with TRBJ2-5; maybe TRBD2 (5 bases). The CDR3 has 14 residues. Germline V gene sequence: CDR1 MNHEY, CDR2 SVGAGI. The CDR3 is CANSAGLIQETQYF. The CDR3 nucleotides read TGTGCCAACAGTGCCGGACTGATCCAAGAGACCCAGTACTTC.

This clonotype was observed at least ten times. The DNA for the CDR3 is TGTGCCAGCAGCTTGGGGCAGGGGGCCTACGAGCAGTACTTC. Encoded protein: CASSLGQGAYEQYF. The rearrangement uses TRBV5-6 and TRBJ2-7; 7 bases agree with TRBD1. CDR3 size: 14 residues. Germline CDR1 and CDR2: SGHDT and YYEEEE. Unmatched junction bases numbered 2, after V lost 0 bases and J lost 2 bases.

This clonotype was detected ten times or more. CDR3 region: CASSQQGPTYFYGYTF. CDR3 bases: TGCGCCAGCAGCCAACAGGGACCTACCTACTTCTATGGCTACACCTTC. The rearrangement uses TRBV4-1 and TRBJ1-2, with D possibly being TRBD1 (5 bases). The CDR3 loop spans 16 amino acids. Trimming shortened V by 2 bases and J by 4 bases, and 17 bases separated the two germline ends. Germline CDR1 and CDR2: MGHRA and YSYEKL.